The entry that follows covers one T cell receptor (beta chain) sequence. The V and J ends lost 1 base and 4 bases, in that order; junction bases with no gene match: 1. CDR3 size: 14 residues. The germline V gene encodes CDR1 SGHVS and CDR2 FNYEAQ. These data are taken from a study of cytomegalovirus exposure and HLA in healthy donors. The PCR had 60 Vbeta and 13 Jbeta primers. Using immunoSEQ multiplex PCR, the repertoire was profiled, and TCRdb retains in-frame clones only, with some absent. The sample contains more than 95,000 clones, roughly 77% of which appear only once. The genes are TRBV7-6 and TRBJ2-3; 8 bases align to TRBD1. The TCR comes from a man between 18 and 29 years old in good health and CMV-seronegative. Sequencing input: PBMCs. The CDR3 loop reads CASSLGQGPDTQYF. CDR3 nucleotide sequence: TGTGCCAGCAGCTTAGGACAGGGGCCAGATACGCAGTATTTT.